Shown below are 3 T cell receptor beta chains from a single sample sequenced in a study of blood T cell repertoires in COVID-19. Sequencing was performed with immunoSEQ multiplex PCR; in TCRdb, only in-frame clones are kept and a portion is missing. This sample yields under 30,000 clones, of which roughly nine tenths are seen a single time; about 9.9% belongs to the top ten. Sequences were obtained from peripheral blood. These TCRs come from a human donor in a cohort sampled during active COVID-19.

The chain uses TRBV5-8 and TRBJ2-7, with a tentative D call TRBD1 (5 bases). Germline-derived CDR1 and CDR2 are SGHTS and YDEGEE. Trimming took off 2 bases at V and 5 bases at J, with 8 bases between the two ends. The CDR3 has 12 amino acids. The CDR3 loop reads CASSFRVDEQYF. The DNA for the CDR3 is TGTGCCAGCAGCTTCAGGGTCGACGAGCAGTACTTC.

The chain uses TRBV6-5 and TRBJ1-1, with no clear D. Germline lookup yields CDR1 MNHEY and CDR2 SVGAGI. V dropped 3 bases and J dropped 1 base, with 9 bases sitting between them. CDR3 length equals 14 residues. This CDR3 is CASSYYARNTEAFF. CDR3 DNA: TGTGCCAGCAGTTATTACGCCAGGAACACTGAAGCTTTCTTT.

The CDR3 DNA follows: TGTGCCAGCAGTTGGGGGGGCATCAATGAGCAGTTCTTC. Translating gives CASSWGGINEQFF. The gene calls are TRBV27 and TRBJ2-1, with D possibly matching TRBD2 (7 bases). The germline CDR1 and CDR2 sequences are MNHEY and SMNVEV (reference sequence). V was cut by 4 bases and J by 6 bases, with 10 bases left in between. The CDR3 runs 13 residues.